This TCR beta chain was documented in a study of blood T cells in healthy people across ages. Study-wide results and limits: A strong correlation was found between TCR beta diversity and the percentage of naive T cells.

Isolation recovered at least 7 million PBMCs from every sample. Total RNA extracted from each sample amounted to at least 6 micrograms. This clonotype has only a few counts. As yet, its antigen is unknown. Trimming shortened V by 2 bases and J by 7 bases, and 12 bases separated the two germline ends. This CDR3 contains 13 residues. Looked up from germline, CDR1 is SGDLS and CDR2 is YYNGEE. The second PCR ran about 6 to 12 cycles with a sample-barcoded 5' primer and J-beta primers. Each cDNA molecule carried a tag from a template-switch adaptor that contained 12 random nucleotides. TCRdb reprocessed the 5' RACE reads with MiXCR, giving one entry per CDR3 protein. Here the sample spans 700,000 to 900,000 distinct CDR3 sequences, approximately 53% being singletons.

The V gene is TRBV9, the J gene TRBJ1-2; tentative D call: TRBD1 (5 bases). The source of this sequence is a man of 80 years or more in good health. Sequencing used blood. The CDR3 is CASSVLTGLGYTF. CDR3 DNA: TGTGCCAGCAGCGTCCTAACGGGGCTTGGCTACACCTTC.